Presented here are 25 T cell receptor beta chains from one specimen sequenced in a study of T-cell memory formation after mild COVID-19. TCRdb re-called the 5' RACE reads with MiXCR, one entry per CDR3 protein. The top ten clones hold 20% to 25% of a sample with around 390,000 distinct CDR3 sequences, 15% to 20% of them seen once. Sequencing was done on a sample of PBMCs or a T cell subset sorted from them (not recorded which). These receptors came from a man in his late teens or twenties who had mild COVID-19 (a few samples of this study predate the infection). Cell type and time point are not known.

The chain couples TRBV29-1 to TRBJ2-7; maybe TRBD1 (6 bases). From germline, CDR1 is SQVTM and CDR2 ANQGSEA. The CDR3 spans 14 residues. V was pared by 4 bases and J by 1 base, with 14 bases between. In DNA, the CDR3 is TGCAGCGTTGTAACCGGGACACCGTCCTACGAGCAGTACTTC. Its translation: CSVVTGTPSYEQYF.

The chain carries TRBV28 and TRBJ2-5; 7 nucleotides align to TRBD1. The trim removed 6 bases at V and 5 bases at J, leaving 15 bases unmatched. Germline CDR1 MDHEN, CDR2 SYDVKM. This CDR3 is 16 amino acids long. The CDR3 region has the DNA TGTGCCAGCAGAACCATCCGACAGGGACCCTGGGAGACCCAGTACTTC. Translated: CASRTIRQGPWETQYF.

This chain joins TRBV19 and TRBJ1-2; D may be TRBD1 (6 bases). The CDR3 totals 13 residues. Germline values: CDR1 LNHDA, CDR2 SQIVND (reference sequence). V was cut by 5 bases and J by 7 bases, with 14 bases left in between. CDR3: CASSATGMGGYTF. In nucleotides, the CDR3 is TGTGCCAGTAGTGCGACAGGTATGGGTGGCTACACCTTC. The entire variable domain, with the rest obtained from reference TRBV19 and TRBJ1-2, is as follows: DGGITQSPKYLFRKEGQNVTLSCEQNLNHDAMYWYRQDPGQGLRLIYYSQIVNDFQKGDIAEGYSVSREKKESFPLTVTSAQKNPTAFYLCASSATGMGGYTFGSGTRLTVV.

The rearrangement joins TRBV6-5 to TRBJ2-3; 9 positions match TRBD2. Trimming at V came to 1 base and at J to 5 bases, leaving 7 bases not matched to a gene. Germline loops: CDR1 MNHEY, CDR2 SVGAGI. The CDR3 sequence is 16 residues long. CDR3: CASSYWASGAGDTQYF. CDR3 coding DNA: TGTGCCAGCAGTTACTGGGCTAGCGGGGCAGGAGATACGCAGTATTTT.

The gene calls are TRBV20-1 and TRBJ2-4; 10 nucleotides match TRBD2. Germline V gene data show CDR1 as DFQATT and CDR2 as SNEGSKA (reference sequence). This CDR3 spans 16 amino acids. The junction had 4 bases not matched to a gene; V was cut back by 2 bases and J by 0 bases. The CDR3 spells CSARLAGAIAKNIQYF. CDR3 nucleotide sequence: TGCAGTGCTAGACTAGCGGGGGCCATAGCCAAAAACATTCAGTACTTC.

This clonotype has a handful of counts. For the CDR3, the DNA is TGTGCCACCGGGGGGGACCACAATGAGCAGTTCTTC. This encodes CATGGDHNEQFF. The J gene is TRBJ2-1, the V gene TRBV24-1; TRBD2 agrees at 7 bases. V lost 9 bases and J lost 5; bases outside the gene matches: 3. Per the germline V gene, CDR1 is KGHDR and CDR2 is SFDVKD. This CDR3 has 12 amino acids.

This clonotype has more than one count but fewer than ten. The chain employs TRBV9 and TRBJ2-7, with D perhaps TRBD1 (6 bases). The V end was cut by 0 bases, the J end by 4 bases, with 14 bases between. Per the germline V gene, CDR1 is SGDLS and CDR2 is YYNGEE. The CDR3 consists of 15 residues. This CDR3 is CASSVGTDGRYEQYF. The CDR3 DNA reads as TGTGCCAGCAGCGTAGGGACAGACGGCCGTTACGAGCAGTACTTC.

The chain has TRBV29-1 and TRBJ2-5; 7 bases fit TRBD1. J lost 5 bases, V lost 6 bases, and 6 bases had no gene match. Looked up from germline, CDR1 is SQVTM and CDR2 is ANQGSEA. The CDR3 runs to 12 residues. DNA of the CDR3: TGCAGCGTCGGAAGGGGGCGGGAGACCCAGTACTTC. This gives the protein CSVGRGRETQYF. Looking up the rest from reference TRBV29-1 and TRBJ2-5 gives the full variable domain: SAVISQKPSRDICQRGTSLTIQCQVDSQVTMMFWYRQQPGQSLTLIATANQGSEATYESGFVIDKFPISRPNLTFSTLTVSNMSPEDSSIYLCSVGRGRETQYFGPGTRLLVL.

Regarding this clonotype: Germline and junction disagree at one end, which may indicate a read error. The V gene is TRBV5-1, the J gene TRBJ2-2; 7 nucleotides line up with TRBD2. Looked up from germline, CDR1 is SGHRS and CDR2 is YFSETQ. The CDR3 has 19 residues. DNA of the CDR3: TGCGCCAGCAGCTTGGTGGGTCCACGGAGCGGGGAAAACATCGGGGAGCTGTTTTTT. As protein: CASSLVGPRSGENIGELFF.

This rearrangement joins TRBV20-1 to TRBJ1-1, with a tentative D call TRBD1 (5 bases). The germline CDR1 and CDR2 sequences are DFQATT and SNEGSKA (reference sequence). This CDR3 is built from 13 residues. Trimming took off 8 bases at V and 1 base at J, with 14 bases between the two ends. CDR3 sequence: CSCSTTGNTEAFF. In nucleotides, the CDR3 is TGCAGTTGCAGTACTACAGGGAACACTGAAGCTTTCTTT.

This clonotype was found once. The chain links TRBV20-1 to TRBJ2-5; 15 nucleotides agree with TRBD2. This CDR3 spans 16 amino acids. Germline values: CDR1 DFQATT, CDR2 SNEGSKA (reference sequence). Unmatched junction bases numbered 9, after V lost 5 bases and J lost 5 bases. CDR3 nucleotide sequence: TGCAGTGCTCCCGGGACTAGCGGGGGGCGGGCGGAGACCCAGTACTTC. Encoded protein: CSAPGTSGGRAETQYF.

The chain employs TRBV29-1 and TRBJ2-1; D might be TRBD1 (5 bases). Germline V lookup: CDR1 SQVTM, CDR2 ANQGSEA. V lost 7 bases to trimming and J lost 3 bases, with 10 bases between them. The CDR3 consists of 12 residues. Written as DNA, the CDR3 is TGCAGCGGACAGTGGAGCTACAATGAGCAGTTCTTC. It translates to CSGQWSYNEQFF.

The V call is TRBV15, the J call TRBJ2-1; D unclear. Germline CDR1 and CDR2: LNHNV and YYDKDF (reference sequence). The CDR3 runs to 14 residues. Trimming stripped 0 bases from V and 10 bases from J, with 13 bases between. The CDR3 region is CATSRDGVSAEQFF. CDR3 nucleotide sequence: TGTGCCACCAGCAGAGATGGCGTGTCGGCGGAGCAGTTCTTC. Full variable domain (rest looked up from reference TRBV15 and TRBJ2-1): DAMVIQNPRYQVTQFGKPVTLSCSQTLNHNVMYWYQQKSSQAPKLLFHYYDKDFNNEADTPDNFQSRRPNTSFCFLDIRSPGLGDTAMYLCATSRDGVSAEQFFGPGTRLTVL.

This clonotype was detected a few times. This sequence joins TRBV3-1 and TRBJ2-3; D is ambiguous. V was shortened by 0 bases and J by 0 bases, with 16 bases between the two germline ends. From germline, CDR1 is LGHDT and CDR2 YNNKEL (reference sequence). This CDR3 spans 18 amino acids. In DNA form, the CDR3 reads TGTGCCAGCAGCCAAGACCTTTCTGGTGCCGCTAGCACAGATACGCAGTATTTT. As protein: CASSQDLSGAASTDTQYF.

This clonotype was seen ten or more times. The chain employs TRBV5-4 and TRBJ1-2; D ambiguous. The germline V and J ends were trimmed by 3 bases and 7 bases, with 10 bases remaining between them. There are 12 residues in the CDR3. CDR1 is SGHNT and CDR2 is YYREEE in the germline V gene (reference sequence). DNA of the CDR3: TGTGCCAGCAGCTCAACCTTGGGTGGCTACACCTTC. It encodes CASSSTLGGYTF.

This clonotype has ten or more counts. The CDR3 spells CASSPPGQWEQYF. CDR3 DNA: TGCGCCAGCAGCCCACCGGGACAGTGGGAGCAGTACTTC. The V and J genes are TRBV5-1 and TRBJ2-7; 7 bases agree with TRBD1. Germline CDR1 and CDR2: SGHRS and YFSETQ. The CDR3 covers 13 residues. The ends lost 4 bases at V and 7 bases at J; junction bases unmatched: 8.

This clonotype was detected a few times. CDR3 amino acids: CASTPRGLANEQFF. In DNA form, the CDR3 reads TGTGCCAGCACCCCGAGGGGGCTAGCCAATGAGCAGTTCTTC. The chain employs TRBV7-2 and TRBJ2-1; 7 positions match TRBD1. In germline, CDR1 is SGHTA, CDR2 FQGNSA. This CDR3 has 14 amino acids. The ends lost 7 bases at V and 6 bases at J; junction bases unmatched: 9.

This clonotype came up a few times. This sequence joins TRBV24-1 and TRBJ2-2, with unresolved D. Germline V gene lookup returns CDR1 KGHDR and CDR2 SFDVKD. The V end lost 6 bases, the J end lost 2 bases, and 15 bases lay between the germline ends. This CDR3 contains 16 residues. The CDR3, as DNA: TGTGCCACCAGTCCCCGCTTAGGCAGAAACACCGGGGAGCTGTTTTTT. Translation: CATSPRLGRNTGELFF.

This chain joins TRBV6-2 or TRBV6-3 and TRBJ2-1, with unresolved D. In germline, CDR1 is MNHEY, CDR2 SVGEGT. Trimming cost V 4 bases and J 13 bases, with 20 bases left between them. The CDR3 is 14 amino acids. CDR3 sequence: CASSLLTLPRIQFF. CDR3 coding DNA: TGTGCCAGCAGTTTGCTGACTTTGCCACGCATACAGTTCTTC.

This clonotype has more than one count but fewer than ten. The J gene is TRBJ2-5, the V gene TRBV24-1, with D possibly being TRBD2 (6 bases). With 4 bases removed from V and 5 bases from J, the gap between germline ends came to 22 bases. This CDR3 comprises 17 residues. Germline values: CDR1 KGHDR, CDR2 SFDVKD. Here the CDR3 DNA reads TGTGCCACCAGTGAGGCCACCGGGAGATATGTTTTGGAGACCCAGTACTTC. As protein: CATSEATGRYVLETQYF.

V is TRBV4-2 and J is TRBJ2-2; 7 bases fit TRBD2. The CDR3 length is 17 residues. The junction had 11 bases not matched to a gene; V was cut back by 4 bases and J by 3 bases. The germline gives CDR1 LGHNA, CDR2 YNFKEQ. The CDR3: CASSPGQAGTYTGELFF. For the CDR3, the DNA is TGTGCCAGCAGCCCCGGCCAAGCGGGGACGTACACCGGGGAGCTGTTTTTT.

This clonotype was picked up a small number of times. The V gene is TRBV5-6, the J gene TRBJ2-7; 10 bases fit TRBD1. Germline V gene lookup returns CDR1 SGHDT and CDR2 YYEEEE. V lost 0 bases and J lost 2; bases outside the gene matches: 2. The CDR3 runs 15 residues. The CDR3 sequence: CASSLAGTGAYEQYV. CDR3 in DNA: TGTGCCAGCAGCTTGGCCGGGACAGGGGCCTACGAGCAGTACGTC.

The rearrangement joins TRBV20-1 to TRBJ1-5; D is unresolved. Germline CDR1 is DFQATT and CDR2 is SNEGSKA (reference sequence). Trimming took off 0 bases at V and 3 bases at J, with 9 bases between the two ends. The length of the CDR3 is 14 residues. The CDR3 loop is CSARDRQSNQPQHF. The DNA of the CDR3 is TGCAGTGCTAGAGATCGCCAGTCCAATCAGCCCCAGCATTTT.

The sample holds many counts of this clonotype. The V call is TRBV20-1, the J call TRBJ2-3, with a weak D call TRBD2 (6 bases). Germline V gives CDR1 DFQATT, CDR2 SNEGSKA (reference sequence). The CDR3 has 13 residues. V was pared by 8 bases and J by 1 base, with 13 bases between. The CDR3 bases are TGCAGTCCACGGGGGATGGGCACAGATACGCAGTATTTT. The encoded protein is CSPRGMGTDTQYF.

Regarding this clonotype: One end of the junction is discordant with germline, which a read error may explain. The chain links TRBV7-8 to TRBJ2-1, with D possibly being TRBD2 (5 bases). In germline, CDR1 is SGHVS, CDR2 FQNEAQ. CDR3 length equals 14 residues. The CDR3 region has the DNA TGTGCCGGCAGCATAGATTACGGTAGCGATGAGCAGTTCTTC. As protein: CAGSIDYGSDEQFF.